Given below is one TCR beta chain in context. Its target is not known. This entry is derived from a study of shared clonotypes between healthy human individuals. The study's findings and limits: The genetic and exposure-history diversity represented was limited by few donors. When naive CD4 clonotypes were compared across a few donors, around 5% were shared. Clonotype sharing among donors was expected to depend on sequencing depth.

Genomic DNA of each subset was evenly split across several immunoSEQ plates. Libraries were prepared by immunoSEQ multiplex PCR; TCRdb keeps only in-frame clonotypes and omits some of them. The table lists hundreds of thousands of clones, 95% to 96% of them singletons. Only CD45RO-negative cells positively selected for CCR7 counted as naive CD8 cells, so terminally differentiated effector memory CD45RA+ cells were excluded. The TCR was taken from a woman aged 30 to 39 in good health. Sequencing was carried out using naive CD8+ T cells sorted from blood.

CDR3 sequence reads: CASSEWEDYYEQFF. CDR3 bases: TGTGCCAGTAGTGAGTGGGAGGATTATTATGAGCAGTTCTTC. The rearrangement links TRBV19 to TRBJ2-1; possibly TRBD2 for D (6 bases). CDR1 is LNHDA, CDR2 SQIVND, per germline (reference sequence). The germline V and J ends were trimmed by 5 bases and 8 bases, with 16 bases remaining between them. The CDR3 contains 14 residues. The full variable domain, in which reference TRBV19 and TRBJ2-1 provide the parts outside the CDR3, is DGGITQSPKYLFRKEGQNVTLSCEQNLNHDAMYWYRQDPGQGLRLIYYSQIVNDFQKGDIAEGYSVSREKKESFPLTVTSAQKNPTAFYLCASSEWEDYYEQFFGPGTRLTVL.